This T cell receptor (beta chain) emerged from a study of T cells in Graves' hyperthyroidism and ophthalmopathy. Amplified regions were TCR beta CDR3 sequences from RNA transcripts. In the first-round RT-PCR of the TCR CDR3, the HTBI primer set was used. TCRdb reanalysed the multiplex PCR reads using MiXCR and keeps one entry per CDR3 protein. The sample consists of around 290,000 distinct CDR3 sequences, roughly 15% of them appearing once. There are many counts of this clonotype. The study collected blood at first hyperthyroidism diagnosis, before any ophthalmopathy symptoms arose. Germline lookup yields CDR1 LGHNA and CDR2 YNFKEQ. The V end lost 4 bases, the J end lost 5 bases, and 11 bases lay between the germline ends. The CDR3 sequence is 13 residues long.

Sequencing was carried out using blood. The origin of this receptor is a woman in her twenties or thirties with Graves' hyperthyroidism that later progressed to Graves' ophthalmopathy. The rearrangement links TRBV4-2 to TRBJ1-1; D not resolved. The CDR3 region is CASSLHTGTEAFF. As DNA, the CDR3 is TGTGCCAGCAGCCTCCACACGGGGACTGAAGCTTTCTTT.